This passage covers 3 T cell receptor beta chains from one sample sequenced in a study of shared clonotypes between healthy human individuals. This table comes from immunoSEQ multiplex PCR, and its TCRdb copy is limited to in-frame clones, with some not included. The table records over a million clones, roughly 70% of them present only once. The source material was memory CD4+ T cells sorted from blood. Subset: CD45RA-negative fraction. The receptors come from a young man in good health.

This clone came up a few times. The CDR3 DNA is TGTGCCAGCAGGGGATCTAGGGGAATAGCCAAAAACATTCAGTACTTC. It translates to CASRGSRGIAKNIQYF. The rearrangement joins TRBV6-4 to TRBJ2-4; TRBD1 is a possible D gene (5 bases). Trimming stripped 6 bases from V and 0 bases from J, with 15 bases between. The CDR3 contains 16 residues. Germline CDR1 is MRHNA and CDR2 is SNTAGT.

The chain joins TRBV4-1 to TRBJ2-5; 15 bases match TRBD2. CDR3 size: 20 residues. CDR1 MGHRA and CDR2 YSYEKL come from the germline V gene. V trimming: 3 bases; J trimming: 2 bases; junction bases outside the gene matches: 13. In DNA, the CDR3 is TGCGCCAGCAGCCAGGCAGGGACTAGCGGGGGGATGGGTGATCAAGAGACCCAGTACTTC. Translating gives CASSQAGTSGGMGDQETQYF.

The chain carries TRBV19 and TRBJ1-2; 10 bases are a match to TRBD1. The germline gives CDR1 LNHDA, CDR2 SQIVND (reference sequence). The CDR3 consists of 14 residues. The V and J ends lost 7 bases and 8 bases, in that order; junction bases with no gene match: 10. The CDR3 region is CASTSDRGQGGYTF. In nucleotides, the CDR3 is TGTGCCAGTACCTCCGACAGGGGGCAAGGGGGCTACACCTTC.